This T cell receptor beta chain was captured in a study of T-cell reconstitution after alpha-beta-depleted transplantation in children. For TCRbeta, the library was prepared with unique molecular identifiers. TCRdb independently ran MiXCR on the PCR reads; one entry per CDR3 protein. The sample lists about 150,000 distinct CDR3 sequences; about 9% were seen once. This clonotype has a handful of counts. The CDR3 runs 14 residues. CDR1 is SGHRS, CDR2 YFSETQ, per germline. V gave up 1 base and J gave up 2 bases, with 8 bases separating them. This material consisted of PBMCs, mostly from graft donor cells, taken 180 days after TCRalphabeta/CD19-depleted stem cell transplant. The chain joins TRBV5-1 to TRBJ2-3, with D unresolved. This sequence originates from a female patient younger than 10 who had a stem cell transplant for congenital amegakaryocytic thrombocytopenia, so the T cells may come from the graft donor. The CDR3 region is CASSLRENTDTQYF. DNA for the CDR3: TGCGCCAGCAGCTTGCGAGAGAACACAGATACGCAGTATTTT.